The rows below give T cell receptor beta chains drawn from one sample of a study of blood T cell repertoires in COVID-19. Using immunoSEQ multiplex PCR, the repertoire was profiled, and TCRdb retains in-frame clones only, with some absent. The sample contains under 400,000 clones, around nine tenths of which appear only once. The specimen sequenced was PBMCs or T cells enriched from blood (not recorded which). Every receptor here comes from a woman in her 30s who had been exposed to COVID-19. The CDR3 runs from the conserved cysteine through the conserved F or W. A D gene is named only where the DNA matches it firmly. Only part of the rows carry a size: once, few, many, or a class if the clone is expanded.

j_gene | abundance | len | d_gene | v_gene | CDR3aa | CDR3nt
TRBJ1-1 | - | 14 | - | TRBV9 | CASSLGPGDTEAFF | TGTGCCAGCAGCCTTGGACCGGGGGACACTGAAGCTTTCTTT
TRBJ1-1 | once | 14 | - | TRBV29-1 | CSVPGGNLNTEAFF | TGCAGCGTCCCGGGAGGAAACCTGAACACTGAAGCTTTCTTT
TRBJ2-5 | - | 15 | - | TRBV5-5 | CASSFLLLAGETQYF | TGTGCCAGCAGCTTTTTATTGTTGGCAGGGGAGACCCAGTACTTC
TRBJ2-1 | - | 14 | TRBD2 | TRBV10-2 | CASRETSGFNEQFF | TGCGCCAGCAGAGAAACTAGCGGTTTCAATGAGCAGTTCTTC
TRBJ2-7 | - | 19 | TRBD2 | TRBV28 | CASSSPTGALAGALYEQYF | TGTGCCAGCAGTTCCCCGACAGGGGCACTAGCGGGAGCCCTCTACGAGCAGTACTTC
TRBJ1-2 | - | 15 | TRBD1 | TRBV9 | CASSVDRGAGDGYTF | TGTGCCAGCAGCGTTGACAGGGGAGCGGGTGATGGCTACACCTTC
TRBJ2-1 | - | 14 | - | TRBV27 | CASSARTSYNEQFF | TGTGCCAGCAGTGCTCGGACTTCCTACAATGAGCAGTTCTTC
TRBJ1-4 | few | 14 | TRBD1 | TRBV11-1 | CASSFGTGGEKLFF | TGTGCCAGCAGCTTCGGGACAGGGGGTGAAAAACTGTTTTTT
TRBJ2-7 | - | 16 | TRBD1 | TRBV9 | CASSVLPGQGIYEQYF | TGTGCCAGCAGCGTACTTCCGGGACAGGGAATCTACGAGCAGTACTTC
TRBJ1-5 | - | 15 | TRBD1 | TRBV5-6 | CASSLGQGLNQPQHF | TGTGCCAGCAGCTTGGGACAGGGCCTCAATCAGCCCCAGCATTTT
TRBJ2-1 | - | 14 | - | TRBV19 | CASSRLAVNNEQFF | TGTGCCAGTAGTAGATTAGCGGTTAACAATGAGCAGTTCTTC
TRBJ1-5 | - | 20 | TRBD1 | TRBV28 | CASSLAGPGQGYLRNQPQHF | TGTGCCAGCAGCCTGGCTGGCCCGGGACAGGGGTACTTACGCAATCAGCCCCAGCATTTT
TRBJ2-7 | - | 14 | TRBD1 | TRBV29-1 | CSVNGQGVSYEQYF | TGCAGCGTGAACGGACAGGGGGTCTCCTACGAGCAGTACTTC
TRBJ2-1 | - | 14 | - | TRBV27 | CASSLTRLNDEQFF | TGTGCCAGCAGTTTGACCAGACTTAACGATGAGCAGTTCTTC
TRBJ2-5 | - | 15 | - | TRBV11-3 | CASSNQPPGQETQYF | TGTGCCAGCAGCAATCAGCCCCCAGGTCAAGAGACCCAGTACTTC
TRBJ2-5 | - | 15 | - | TRBV5-1 | CASSLGSGVQETQYF | TGCGCCAGCAGCTTGGGGTCGGGAGTTCAAGAGACCCAGTACTTC
TRBJ2-1 | - | 15 | TRBD1 | TRBV30 | CAGGRGQGSYNEQFF | TGTGCCGGGGGTCGGGGACAGGGGTCCTACAATGAGCAGTTCTTC
TRBJ2-3 | - | 15 | TRBD2 | TRBV18 | CASSLSGSLTDTQYF | TGTGCCAGCTCACTTAGCGGGAGTTTGACAGATACGCAGTATTTT
TRBJ1-1 | - | 13 | TRBD1 | TRBV19 | CASNNRGHTEAFF | TGTGCCAGTAACAACAGGGGCCACACTGAAGCTTTCTTT
TRBJ1-6 | - | 16 | - | TRBV6-5 | CASSYHSAGNNSPLHF | TGTGCCAGCAGTTATCACTCCGCAGGAAATAATTCACCCCTCCACTTT